This is a list of T cell receptor beta chains from one sample in a study of T cell repertoires in ileal Crohn's disease. Here immunoSEQ multiplex PCR was the method, and the copy in TCRdb shows in-frame clones only, minus some. The data contain some 30,000 clones, around three quarters of them singletons. The specimen sequenced was ileal tissue. The source of these receptors is an adult with Crohn's disease. Both conserved end residues are trimmed from each CDR3. Each record gives: clone size, D gene, V gene, J gene, CDR3 protein. D genes are given only for firm matches. The size of a clone is reported for some rows only, either as once, few or many, or as a class for expanded clones.

-	TRBD1	TRBV11-3	TRBJ2-2	ASSILPGQGSTGELF
few	TRBD1	TRBV27	TRBJ1-2	ASSFLTGHGYT
-	TRBD1	TRBV10-3	TRBJ2-4	AISEAGQGGRNIQY
-	TRBD1	TRBV6-5	TRBJ1-2	ASRGTGSYGYT
once	-	TRBV15	TRBJ2-3	ATSRRGRDTDTQY
-	-	TRBV19	TRBJ1-3	ASKATGQSGNTIY
-	TRBD2	TRBV9	TRBJ2-3	ASSIQAGYTDTQY
-	-	TRBV6-6	TRBJ1-5	ASSYSPGEGNQPQH
-	-	TRBV4-1	TRBJ1-3	ASSQPRGAGNTIY
-	-	TRBV7-2	TRBJ2-7	ASSFSAIKTGMVSYEQY
-	-	TRBV5-1	TRBJ2-7	ASRPGATVISYEQY
-	TRBD2	TRBV2	TRBJ2-7	ASSRGLAGEASYEQY
few	-	TRBV7-2	TRBJ1-4	ASSPRARVGGNEKLF
-	-	TRBV18	TRBJ2-3	ASSPPSGSTDTQY
-	-	TRBV2	TRBJ2-2	ASIPDRGGTGELF
-	TRBD1	TRBV6-1	TRBJ1-5	ASIWGDRVEPQH
-	-	TRBV9	TRBJ2-1	ASSAGGGENEQF
-	-	TRBV2	TRBJ1-2	ASSRRGDRNYGYT
few	TRBD2	TRBV19	TRBJ2-7	ASSARTSGALEQY
-	TRBD1	TRBV6-6	TRBJ2-2	ASSLDRATGELF
-	TRBD2	TRBV11-2	TRBJ2-2	ASSSGTSGHTGELF
-	-	TRBV7-3	TRBJ2-6	ASSPIRSSGANVLT
-	-	TRBV7-9	TRBJ2-1	ASSEQGPRDNEQF
-	-	TRBV5-1	TRBJ2-1	ASSWGTSSYNEQF
-	TRBD2	TRBV11-2	TRBJ2-1	ASSYLPGGVNEQF
-	TRBD1	TRBV4-3	TRBJ1-2	ASSQAQGNYGYT